The sequence of this T cell receptor (beta chain) was determined in a study of blood T cell repertoires in COVID-19. Overall study context: Sources were T cells, B-cell-depleted T cells, or PBMCs; the material itself was cDNA or gDNA.

This table comes from immunoSEQ multiplex PCR, and its TCRdb copy is limited to in-frame clones, with some not included. Seen here are 230,000 or so clones, less than 90% observed once, and the top ten hold 2.5% to 3%. This CDR3 spans 16 amino acids. V shed 5 bases, J shed 4 bases, and the junction held 9 bases outside the gene matches. Germline CDR1 is MRHNA and CDR2 is SNTAGT. This chain uses TRBV6-4 with TRBJ1-1; 11 nucleotides agree with TRBD1. Source material: PBMCs or T cells enriched from blood (not recorded which). This clonotype was obtained from a woman aged 25-40 years who had recovered from COVID-19. CDR3 in amino acids: CASSPRDRGGCTEAFF. The CDR3 region has the DNA TGTGCCAGCAGTCCACGGGACAGGGGGGGGTGCACTGAAGCTTTCTTT.